These T cell receptor beta chains were read from a single sample in a study of Graves' ophthalmopathy and Graves' hyperthyroidism. MiXCR, run by TCRdb on the multiplex PCR reads, gives a single entry per CDR3 protein. The profile shows around 170,000 distinct CDR3 sequences, 30% to 45% of them singletons. Specimen: peripheral blood. These receptors were taken from a woman between 35 and 50 years old with Graves' ophthalmopathy. Both conserved end residues are trimmed from each CDR3. The order of the fields is V gene, J gene, clone size, CDR3 protein. Expanded clones get a size class; other rows say once, few or many, or leave the size out.

v_call: TRBV28; j_call: TRBJ1-2; clone_size: .; cdr3_aa: ASSRGGLFGYT
v_call: TRBV20-1; j_call: TRBJ1-1; clone_size: many; cdr3_aa: SARGQGGRVTEAF
v_call: TRBV7-9; j_call: TRBJ2-2; clone_size: many; cdr3_aa: ASSVLASGTGELF
v_call: TRBV27; j_call: TRBJ1-1; clone_size: many; cdr3_aa: ASSLSSKLNTEAF
v_call: TRBV6-5; j_call: TRBJ1-6; clone_size: .; cdr3_aa: ASSYSTGGGNSPLH
v_call: TRBV27; j_call: TRBJ1-1; clone_size: many; cdr3_aa: ASSYEGAITEAF
v_call: TRBV6-5; j_call: TRBJ1-3; clone_size: .; cdr3_aa: ASSASMDTIY
v_call: TRBV5-6; j_call: TRBJ1-2; clone_size: many; cdr3_aa: ASSGGQGNYGYT
v_call: TRBV4-3; j_call: TRBJ1-5; clone_size: many; cdr3_aa: ASSQDLSSNQPQH
v_call: TRBV6-5; j_call: TRBJ1-5; clone_size: few; cdr3_aa: ASSYNSDQPQH
v_call: TRBV20-1; j_call: TRBJ1-1; clone_size: .; cdr3_aa: SVKTGGQNTEAF
v_call: TRBV12-3/TRBV12-4; j_call: TRBJ2-5; clone_size: .; cdr3_aa: ASRPRRPEGETQY
v_call: TRBV6-2/TRBV6-3; j_call: TRBJ1-2; clone_size: many; cdr3_aa: ASRPLTGGENYGYT
v_call: TRBV12-5; j_call: TRBJ1-6; clone_size: .; cdr3_aa: ASGRPDNKQGRGYNSPLH
v_call: TRBV7-2; j_call: TRBJ1-1; clone_size: .; cdr3_aa: ASSPQAATEAF
v_call: TRBV20-1; j_call: TRBJ2-5; clone_size: many; cdr3_aa: SATRLAGSGGGGETQY
v_call: TRBV4-3; j_call: TRBJ1-1; clone_size: once; cdr3_aa: ASSPQGDGITEAF
v_call: TRBV28; j_call: TRBJ2-4; clone_size: .; cdr3_aa: ASTRVGVLGHIQY